The 22 T cell receptor beta chains below come from one sample, sequenced in a study of neurological immune-mediated disorders. Time point defined: longitudinal time-point 3. TCRdb reanalysed the 5' RACE reads using MiXCR and keeps one entry per CDR3 protein. The sample carries roughly 50,000 distinct CDR3 sequences, roughly 12% recorded once. Material for sequencing was PBMCs. The origin of the receptors is a male donor with HTLV-1-associated myelopathy (HAM/TSP).

This clonotype was picked up many times. This rearrangement joins TRBV9 to TRBJ1-5; D is perhaps TRBD1 (5 bases). Deletions cut 0 bases from V and 5 bases from J, with 9 bases between. The germline CDR1 and CDR2 sequences are SGDLS and YYNGEE. The CDR3 is made up of 14 amino acids. The CDR3 spells CASSVGSGYQPQHF. In DNA form, the CDR3 reads TGTGCCAGCAGCGTAGGATCAGGGTATCAGCCCCAGCATTTT.

This clonotype has a count of ten or more. The chain is built from TRBV9 and TRBJ1-1, with D perhaps matching TRBD1 (5 bases). Germline values: CDR1 SGDLS, CDR2 YYNGEE. The CDR3 loop spans 16 amino acids. Between the trimmed V and J ends, which lost 0 bases and 1 base, there was a span of 13 bases. CDR3: CASSVGGAGRNTEAFF. The DNA of the CDR3 is TGTGCCAGCAGCGTAGGAGGAGCAGGGCGGAACACTGAAGCTTTCTTT. Together with reference TRBV9 and TRBJ1-1, the CDR3 gives the full variable domain: DSGVTQTPKHLITATGQRVTLRCSPRSGDLSVYWYQQSLDQGLQFLIQYYNGEERAKGNILERFSAQQFPDLHSELNLSSLELGDSALYFCASSVGGAGRNTEAFFGQGTRLTVV.

The genes are TRBV12-3 or TRBV12-4 and TRBJ2-3, with TRBD1 matching 8 bases. J was trimmed by 5 bases and V by 10 bases; bases with no gene match: 8. The CDR3 is 13 amino acids. The CDR3 nucleotides are TGTGCCACCAGGGGGCGCGTGATAGATACGCAGTATTTT. Translating gives CATRGRVIDTQYF.

The gene calls are TRBV11-2 and TRBJ2-2, with D possibly being TRBD1 or TRBD2 (6 bases each). The CDR3 consists of 15 residues. V lost 5 bases, J lost 2 bases, and 12 bases lay in between. CDR1 SGHAT and CDR2 FQNNGV come from the germline V gene. Written as DNA, the CDR3 is TGTGCCAGCAGCATGAGGGGGGTAAACACCGGGGAGCTGTTTTTT. Its translation is CASSMRGVNTGELFF.

This clonotype was detected many times. This chain uses TRBV6-1 with TRBJ2-1; D is perhaps TRBD1 or TRBD2 (5 bases each). CDR1 is MNHNS, CDR2 SASEGT, per germline. V was clipped by 2 bases and J by 10 bases, with 12 bases between them. This CDR3 is built from 13 residues. CDR3: CASSERQGREQFF. DNA for the CDR3: TGTGCCAGCAGTGAACGGCAGGGACGGGAGCAGTTCTTC.

This clonotype appeared many times. This chain joins TRBV5-1 and TRBJ2-2; TRBD2 is a possible D gene (5 bases). The ends were cut back, 4 bases at V and 5 bases at J, with 18 bases in the middle. The CDR3 spans 16 residues. Looked up from germline, CDR1 is SGHRS and CDR2 is YFSETQ. This CDR3 reads CASSPGSGGLTGELFF. DNA for the CDR3: TGCGCCAGCAGCCCCGGTTCAGGCGGGTTAACCGGGGAGCTGTTTTTT.

This clonotype has a count of ten or more. The chain is built from TRBV20-1 and TRBJ1-6, with a tentative D call TRBD1 (5 bases). Germline CDR1 reads DFQATT; CDR2 reads SNEGSKA (reference sequence). The CDR3 is made up of 16 amino acids. V lost 3 bases to trimming and J lost 7 bases, with 19 bases between them. The chain's CDR3 is CSASRGWGMENSPLHF. The DNA for the CDR3 is TGCAGTGCTAGCCGGGGCTGGGGGATGGAAAATTCACCCCTCCACTTT.

In its sample, this clonotype was seen many times. The chain joins TRBV20-1 to TRBJ1-2, with TRBD1 matching 7 bases. Trimming removed 3 bases from V and 3 bases from J; junction bases left unmatched: 13. The CDR3 length is 16 residues. Per the germline V gene, CDR1 is DFQATT and CDR2 is SNEGSKA (reference sequence). CDR3 region: CSASPPFTGDDYGYTF. The CDR3 DNA sequence: TGCAGTGCTAGCCCGCCCTTCACAGGGGACGACTATGGCTACACCTTC.

The table lists this clonotype with many counts. The J gene is TRBJ2-1, the V gene TRBV24-1, with 8 bases aligning to TRBD2. The junction had 8 bases not matched to a gene; V was cut back by 1 base and J by 7 bases. The CDR3 spans 16 residues. The V gene's germline CDR1 is KGHDR and CDR2 SFDVKD. CDR3 amino acids: CATSDFSGGAVNEQFF. The CDR3 region has the DNA TGTGCCACCAGTGATTTCTCCGGGGGGGCCGTGAATGAGCAGTTCTTC.

This clonotype occurred many times. The J gene is TRBJ2-6, the V gene TRBV5-1; 7 bases agree with TRBD1. The CDR3 consists of 17 residues. With 4 bases clipped from V and 1 base from J, the junction kept 8 bases outside the gene matches. Germline V CDR1 and CDR2: SGHRS, YFSETQ. The CDR3 coding sequence is TGCGCCAGCAGCCCACAACCGACAGGGTCTGGGGCCAACGTCCTGACTTTC. Translated: CASSPQPTGSGANVLTF. The whole variable domain, remainder taken from reference TRBV5-1 and TRBJ2-6, is KAGVTQTPRYLIKTRGQQVTLSCSPISGHRSVSWYQQTPGQGLQFLFEYFSETQRNKGNFPGRFSGRQFSNSRSEMNVSTLELGDSALYLCASSPQPTGSGANVLTFGAGSRLTVL.

In the case of this clonotype: A much larger clone differs from this one at a single base, so this may be a read error. This sequence joins TRBV7-8 and TRBJ2-3, with a weak D call TRBD1 (6 bases). Deletions cut 4 bases from V and 4 bases from J, with 15 bases between. The CDR3 loop spans 15 amino acids. Germline CDR1 and CDR2: SGHVS and FQNEAQ. The CDR3 DNA sequence: TGTGCCAGCAGCTCTACAGGGACCCTCGCAGATACGCAGTATTTT. This codes for CASSSTGTLADTQYF.

This clonotype was recorded many times. V is TRBV20-1 and J is TRBJ1-4; D is perhaps TRBD1 (5 bases). The CDR3 contains 13 residues. The germline CDR1 and CDR2 sequences are DFQATT and SNEGSKA (reference sequence). The ends were cut back, 3 bases at V and 8 bases at J, with 13 bases in the middle. The DNA of the CDR3 is TGCAGTGCTAGGGGGGGAGTTGGGGAAAAACTGTTTTTT. Translating it yields CSARGGVGEKLFF.

The chain joins TRBV5-1 to TRBJ2-2; D is possibly TRBD2 (6 bases). This CDR3 has 15 residues. Trimming cost V 1 base and J 7 bases, with 14 bases left between them. Germline V CDR1 and CDR2: SGHRS, YFSETQ. This CDR3 is CASSLRQRANGELFF. The CDR3 DNA reads as TGCGCCAGCAGCTTGAGACAGCGGGCGAACGGGGAGCTGTTTTTT. The entire variable domain, with the rest obtained from reference TRBV5-1 and TRBJ2-2, is as follows: KAGVTQTPRYLIKTRGQQVTLSCSPISGHRSVSWYQQTPGQGLQFLFEYFSETQRNKGNFPGRFSGRQFSNSRSEMNVSTLELGDSALYLCASSLRQRANGELFFGEGSRLTVL.

This clonotype was observed at least ten times. The genes are TRBV2 and TRBJ1-2; 8 nucleotides align to TRBD1. J gave up 2 bases and V 2 bases, and 4 bases lay outside the gene matches. This CDR3 has 15 amino acids. The germline gives CDR1 SNHLY, CDR2 FYNNEI. The CDR3 region is CASSEYQGANYGYTF. The CDR3, as DNA: TGTGCCAGCAGTGAATACCAGGGGGCCAACTATGGCTACACCTTC.

This clonotype was observed at least ten times. This chain uses TRBV20-1 with TRBJ1-6, with D possibly TRBD1 on 5 matching bases. The length of the CDR3 is 13 residues. Germline CDR1 reads DFQATT; CDR2 reads SNEGSKA (reference sequence). V lost 3 bases, J lost 7 bases, and 10 bases lay in between. This CDR3 is CSASLTANSPLHF. The CDR3 DNA is TGCAGTGCTAGTTTGACAGCCAATTCACCCCTCCACTTT.

About this clonotype itself: The junction departs from germline at one end; a sequencing error may be responsible. This chain connects TRBV7-9 to TRBJ1-2; D uncertain. This CDR3 has 13 residues. CDR1 is SEHNR, CDR2 FQNEAQ, per germline (reference sequence). CDR3 DNA: TGTGCCAGAAGCTCAGAAGTCGGAGATGGCTACACCTTC. Its protein product is CARSSEVGDGYTF.

This clonotype came up many times. The V call is TRBV20-1, the J call TRBJ2-1; a weak D match, TRBD1 (6 bases). The CDR3 runs to 17 residues. The V and J ends lost 0 bases and 2 bases respectively, with 17 bases between them. The germline gives CDR1 DFQATT, CDR2 SNEGSKA (reference sequence). The CDR3 region is CSARDLDRPFTYNEQFF. CDR3 nucleotide sequence: TGCAGTGCTAGAGATCTCGACAGGCCGTTTACCTACAATGAGCAGTTCTTC.

This chain connects TRBV12-3 or TRBV12-4 to TRBJ2-3; D is undetermined. The CDR3 covers 13 residues. The V and J ends lost 0 bases and 6 bases respectively, with 7 bases between them. In DNA, the CDR3 is TGTGCCAGCAGTTTAGCTCACCATGATACGCAGTATTTT. Translated, it gives CASSLAHHDTQYF.

This clonotype was observed many times. The rearrangement links TRBV5-8 to TRBJ1-6; D not certain. The CDR3 runs to 16 residues. The V gene lost 1 base and the J gene lost 8 bases, with 16 bases spanning the gap. From germline, CDR1 is SGHTS and CDR2 YDEGEE. In DNA form, the CDR3 reads TGTGCCAGCAGCTTGAGTTCCGTGTCAGTTTATTCACCCCTCCACTTT. Its protein product is CASSLSSVSVYSPLHF.

This clonotype was observed at least ten times. This rearrangement joins TRBV10-3 to TRBJ2-5, with TRBD2 matching over 7 bases. Per the germline V gene, CDR1 is ENHRY and CDR2 is SYGVKD. Trimming cost V 10 bases and J 5 bases; bases outside gene matches: 13. This CDR3 region has 14 residues. The CDR3 coding sequence is TGTGCCACCGGATCGGGGGGTCTGGGGGAGACCCAGTACTTC. It encodes CATGSGGLGETQYF.

This clonotype appeared many times. The rearrangement links TRBV28 to TRBJ1-4; the D is unclear. V dropped 7 bases and J dropped 4 bases, with 7 bases sitting between them. This CDR3 has 12 amino acids. Germline CDR1 reads MDHEN; CDR2 reads SYDVKM. In DNA, the CDR3 is TGTGCCAGCACGACGAATAATGAAAAACTGTTTTTT. Translation: CASTTNNEKLFF.

Many counts were recorded for this clonotype. The chain combines TRBV6-1 with TRBJ1-6, with 11 bases fitting TRBD1. V lost 6 bases, J lost 10 bases, and 8 bases stayed unmatched. Germline CDR1 MNHNS, CDR2 SASEGT. The CDR3 contains 15 residues. The CDR3 region is CASSLGQGGRSPLHF. CDR3 DNA sequence: TGTGCCAGCAGCTTGGGACAGGGGGGTAGGTCACCCCTCCACTTT.